Presented here are 27 T cell receptor beta chains from one specimen sequenced in a study of molecular identifiers for immune sequencing clone quantification. From the PCR reads, TCRdb called clonotypes with MiXCR, one entry per CDR3 protein. This table holds 45,000 to 55,000 distinct CDR3 sequences, about a third found once. Source material: naive CD8+ T cells from blood, with Jurkat cell RNA spiked in. Subset: FACS-sorted CD8+CD4-CCR7+CD45RA+ naive T cells. These receptor sequences come from a human donor in good health. Some libraries in this study had Jurkat cell RNA spiked in.

Worth noting for this clonotype: A junction end diverges from the germline sequence, so it may reflect a read error. The chain couples TRBV19 to TRBJ1-5; possible D gene TRBD1, 5 bases. Germline lookup yields CDR1 LNHDA and CDR2 SQIVND (reference sequence). The CDR3 is made up of 12 amino acids. CDR3 amino acids: CASCIGAQPQHF. DNA of the CDR3: TGTGCCAGTTGTATAGGGGCTCAGCCCCAGCATTTT.

V usage is TRBV6-5 and J usage is TRBJ2-5; 10 bases map to TRBD1. The CDR3 covers 16 residues. V dropped 2 bases and J dropped 5; count of bases not matched to a gene: 8. CDR1 is MNHEY and CDR2 is SVGAGI in the germline V gene. DNA of the CDR3: TGTGCCAGCAGTTACCTGGGGACAGGGGCGGCTGAGACCCAGTACTTC. Residues: CASSYLGTGAAETQYF.

On this clonotype: A much larger clone differs by one base, so this may be a read error. The rearrangement links TRBV12-3 or TRBV12-4 to TRBJ2-3; D is unresolved. Trimming pared 6 bases from V and 5 bases from J, leaving 6 bases between. The CDR3 consists of 11 residues. The CDR3 region has the DNA TGTGCCAGCAGATCTTTAGATACGCAGTATTTT. Translating gives CASRSLDTQYF.

In this sample, this clonotype turned up a few times. This chain links TRBV29-1 with TRBJ2-5; D unresolved. V lost 5 bases and J 5 bases, leaving 15 bases between the germline ends. Germline CDR1 and CDR2: SQVTM and ANQGSEA. The CDR3 has 13 residues. The CDR3 reads CSVPGSFWETQYF. The CDR3 bases are TGCAGCGTTCCCGGGTCCTTCTGGGAGACCCAGTACTTC.

This clonotype was recorded many times. The V gene is TRBV5-1, the J gene TRBJ2-5; TRBD2 matches 12 bases. V lost 6 bases and J lost 0; bases outside the gene matches: 3. Germline V gene data show CDR1 as SGHRS and CDR2 as YFSETQ. This CDR3 spans 15 amino acids. The CDR3 sequence: CASTLAGGDQETQYF. As DNA, the CDR3 is TGCGCCAGCACGCTAGCGGGAGGGGACCAAGAGACCCAGTACTTC. Full variable domain (outside the CDR3, taken from reference TRBV5-1 and TRBJ2-5): KAGVTQTPRYLIKTRGQQVTLSCSPISGHRSVSWYQQTPGQGLQFLFEYFSETQRNKGNFPGRFSGRQFSNSRSEMNVSTLELGDSALYLCASTLAGGDQETQYFGPGTRLLVL.

To note about this clonotype: The germline gene is not matched at one end of the junction; a read error may be the cause. The chain recombines TRBV5-6 with TRBJ2-2, with 12 nucleotides matching TRBD1. Germline V gene data show CDR1 as SGHDT and CDR2 as YYEEEE. CDR3 length: 17 residues. CDR3 sequence: CACSSGTGGRGTGELFF. CDR3 DNA: TGTGCCTGCAGCTCCGGGACAGGGGGCCGGGGAACCGGGGAGCTGTTTTTT.

This clonotype was detected a few times. The chain combines TRBV9 with TRBJ2-3; the D is unclear. V lost 0 bases to trimming and J lost 5 bases, with 16 bases between them. This CDR3 comprises 16 residues. Per the germline V gene, CDR1 is SGDLS and CDR2 is YYNGEE. In DNA form, the CDR3 reads TGTGCCAGCAGCGTAGGTGGAAGTAAAGCCGTAGATACGCAGTATTTT. It codes for CASSVGGSKAVDTQYF.

The chain combines TRBV9 with TRBJ2-7; D remains ambiguous. The CDR3 covers 15 residues. Germline CDR1 reads SGDLS; CDR2 reads YYNGEE. V lost 0 bases and J 2 bases, leaving 12 bases between the germline ends. CDR3 nucleotides: TGTGCCAGCAGCGTAGCCCCCGGCAGAACCTACGAGCAGTACTTC. This encodes CASSVAPGRTYEQYF.

The CDR3 loop is CASSLRRAGREETQYF. Written as DNA, the CDR3 is TGTGCCAGCAGTTTACGTCGAGCGGGGAGAGAAGAGACCCAGTACTTC. V gene TRBV28 combines with J gene TRBJ2-5; 7 bases are shared with TRBD2. The CDR3 has 16 amino acids. Germline V CDR1 and CDR2: MDHEN, SYDVKM. The V segment lost 2 bases and the J segment 3 bases; nucleotides outside the gene matches: 9.

This clonotype was recorded at least ten times. The J gene is TRBJ1-2, the V gene TRBV7-2; D might be TRBD1 (6 bases). Trimming cost V 3 bases and J 7 bases, with 12 bases left between them. The CDR3 is made up of 13 amino acids. CDR1 is SGHTA and CDR2 is FQGNSA in the germline V gene. The CDR3 reads CASSLAGTTGYTF. DNA for the CDR3: TGTGCCAGCAGCTTGGCCGGGACAACTGGCTACACCTTC.

V usage is TRBV20-1 and J usage is TRBJ2-7, with D perhaps matching TRBD2 (6 bases). CDR1 and CDR2 from the germline V gene are DFQATT and SNEGSKA (reference sequence). V dropped 5 bases and J dropped 3 bases, with 17 bases sitting between them. The CDR3 has 14 residues. The CDR3 coding sequence is TGCAGTGCTCAAGGCCGGGAGTTCTTCTACGAGCAGTACTTC. This translates into CSAQGREFFYEQYF.

This clonotype was observed many times. The chain is built from TRBV5-5 and TRBJ2-5; D is perhaps TRBD2 (5 bases). The CDR3 covers 15 residues. Looked up from germline, CDR1 is SGHKS and CDR2 is YYEKEE (reference sequence). Trimming cost V 2 bases and J 0 bases, with 11 bases left between them. For the CDR3, the DNA is TGTGCCAGCAGCTTAAGTCCGGGGAACCAAGAGACCCAGTACTTC. Amino acid sequence: CASSLSPGNQETQYF.

The J gene is TRBJ2-7, the V gene TRBV5-4; no firm D call. V dropped 7 bases and J dropped 3 bases, with 11 bases sitting between them. CDR3 length: 12 residues. The germline gives CDR1 SGHNT, CDR2 YYREEE (reference sequence). DNA for the CDR3: TGTGCCAGCGGGAAGTTGGACTACGAGCAGTACTTC. Amino acids: CASGKLDYEQYF.

In this sample, this clonotype turned up many times. The chain links TRBV20-1 to TRBJ2-3; D is undetermined. Trimming cost V 0 bases and J 5 bases, with 24 bases left between them. Germline V gene sequence: CDR1 DFQATT, CDR2 SNEGSKA (reference sequence). The CDR3 extends over 18 amino acids. The CDR3 DNA reads as TGCAGTGCTAGAGATGGGCGTGTCCGCTCGCTTCGGGTAGATACGCAGTATTTT. Amino acid sequence: CSARDGRVRSLRVDTQYF.

About this clonotype: It may be a read error: a sequence one base away is much more abundant. The J gene is TRBJ2-1, the V gene TRBV25-1; D is uncertain. The tail of the sequence fits TRBJ2-7 better, so the J call may be wrong. The CDR3 runs to 12 residues. Germline CDR1 is MGHDK and CDR2 is SYGVNS. The CDR3 sequence is CASSETSDEQYF. Here the CDR3 DNA reads TGTGCCAGCAGTGAGACGTCGGATGAGCAGTACTTC.

This clonotype was recorded only once. A much larger clone lies one base from this, so it may be a read error. This chain's CDR3 is CASTLAGGDQGTQYF. Written as DNA, the CDR3 is TGCGCCAGCACGCTAGCGGGAGGGGACCAAGGGACCCAGTACTTC. The chain uses TRBV5-1 and TRBJ2-5; the match to TRBD2 covers 12 bases. Germline V CDR1 and CDR2: SGHRS, YFSETQ. CDR3 length: 15 residues.

As regards this clonotype: One junction end disagrees with the germline gene, perhaps due to a read error. The chain recombines TRBV7-9 with TRBJ2-7, with D tentatively TRBD2 (5 bases). CDR1 is SEHNR, CDR2 FQNEAQ, per germline (reference sequence). The CDR3 covers 13 residues. CDR3 nucleotides: TGTGCCGGCAGCTTAGGACTTGGCCACGAGCAGTACTTC. It codes for CAGSLGLGHEQYF. Full variable domain (remainder filled in from reference TRBV7-9 and TRBJ2-7): DTGVSQNPRHKITKRGQNVTFRCDPISEHNRLYWYRQTLGQGPEFLTYFQNEAQLEKSRLLSDRFSAERPKGSFSTLEIQRTEQGDSAMYLCAGSLGLGHEQYFGPGTRLTVT.

Concerning this clonotype: It may be a read error: a sequence one base away is much more abundant. V is TRBV5-4 and J is TRBJ2-3; D not certain. Germline CDR1 reads SGHNT; CDR2 reads YYREEE (reference sequence). V gave up 4 bases and J gave up 8 bases, with 14 bases separating them. The CDR3 is 13 residues long. The CDR3 loop reads CASSTRVSGTQYF. DNA of the CDR3: TGTGCCAGCAGCACACGGGTTTCAGGTACGCAGTATTTT.

J is TRBJ1-2 and V is TRBV11-2; 12 bases align to TRBD1. CDR3 length equals 18 residues. Germline CDR1 SGHAT, CDR2 FQNNGV. Trimming cost V 1 base and J 5 bases; bases outside gene matches: 11. This CDR3 reads CASSLAGTGGTGSYGYTF. In DNA form, the CDR3 reads TGTGCCAGCAGCTTAGCCGGGACAGGGGGCACCGGTTCGTATGGCTACACCTTC.

As for this clonotype: Lacking the conserved final phenylalanine or tryptophan, this CDR3 likely reflects a read error. It is unclear where the CDR3 begins or ends on the DNA, so no DNA is shown, and the CDR3 is as TCRdb lists it. V and J are TRBV20-1 and TRBJ2-3; TRBD1, the table's D call, lacks a check against the DNA. Germline V gene data show CDR1 as DFQATT and CDR2 as SNEGSKA (reference sequence). The CDR3 spans 14 residues, counting both ends. CDR3 loop: CSARTGDSTETLNY.

In its sample, this clonotype was seen many times. CDR3 loop: CASSEGTGYTDTQYF. DNA for the CDR3: TGTGCCAGCAGTGAAGGGACAGGATACACAGATACGCAGTATTTT. V is TRBV2 and J is TRBJ2-3; 7 bases map to TRBD1. CDR1 is SNHLY, CDR2 FYNNEI, per germline. V was pared by 1 base and J by 2 bases, with 3 bases of the junction left unmatched. The CDR3 is 15 residues long.

This clonotype was seen more than once but under ten times. J is TRBJ2-3 and V is TRBV12-3 or TRBV12-4; the D is unclear. This CDR3 spans 15 amino acids. V was pared by 8 bases and J by 3 bases, with 18 bases between. The CDR3 DNA sequence: TGTGCCAGCGATGCCGGCCGCTCTGGGACAGATACGCAGTATTTT. It translates to CASDAGRSGTDTQYF.

This clonotype was observed many times. The V gene is TRBV7-2, the J gene TRBJ2-3, with 8 nucleotides matching TRBD1. In germline, CDR1 is SGHTA, CDR2 FQGNSA. The CDR3 loop spans 15 amino acids. V was clipped by 8 bases and J by 0 bases; unmatched bases: 7. CDR3 sequence reads: CASQRGTGSTDTQYF. For the CDR3, the DNA is TGTGCCAGCCAAAGAGGGACAGGTAGCACAGATACGCAGTATTTT.

As regards this clonotype: The conserved phenylalanine or tryptophan is not found at the CDR3 terminus, so this likely reflects a read error. This chain links TRBV18 with TRBJ2-4; a possible D gene is TRBD1 (6 bases). Between the trimmed V and J ends, which lost 6 bases and 6 bases, there was a span of 12 bases. This CDR3 is 13 amino acids long. Looked up from germline, CDR1 is KGHSH and CDR2 is LQKENI. The CDR3 nucleotides are TGTGCCAGCTCTCCGATGGACAGAAACATTCAGTACTTA. Protein product: CASSPMDRNIQYL.

This clonotype was recorded at least ten times. V and J are TRBV7-9 and TRBJ2-7, with D perhaps being TRBD1 or TRBD2 (5 bases each). The germline V gene has CDR1 SEHNR and CDR2 FQNEAQ (reference sequence). Trimming took 5 bases from V and 5 from J, leaving 19 bases between them. This CDR3 region has 15 residues. CDR3 DNA sequence: TGTGCCAGCAGCCCAGAGAAGGTACTAGGGGACGAGCAGTACTTC. Its protein product is CASSPEKVLGDEQYF. Full variable domain (missing parts from reference TRBV7-9 and TRBJ2-7): DTGVSQNPRHKITKRGQNVTFRCDPISEHNRLYWYRQTLGQGPEFLTYFQNEAQLEKSRLLSDRFSAERPKGSFSTLEIQRTEQGDSAMYLCASSPEKVLGDEQYFGPGTRLTVT.

This clonotype was counted a few times. The V gene is TRBV9, the J gene TRBJ2-5; D gene ambiguous. CDR3 length equals 16 residues. From germline, CDR1 is SGDLS and CDR2 YYNGEE. V lost 0 bases, J lost 4 bases, and 16 bases lay in between. The CDR3 protein is CASSVVDTILPETQYF. CDR3 nucleotide sequence: TGTGCCAGCAGCGTAGTCGACACAATCTTACCAGAGACCCAGTACTTC. Using reference TRBV9 and TRBJ2-5 for the parts outside the CDR3, the full variable domain is DSGVTQTPKHLITATGQRVTLRCSPRSGDLSVYWYQQSLDQGLQFLIQYYNGEERAKGNILERFSAQQFPDLHSELNLSSLELGDSALYFCASSVVDTILPETQYFGPGTRLLVL.

This clonotype has ten or more counts. The chain links TRBV27 to TRBJ2-5; 8 bases agree with TRBD1. The germline CDR1 and CDR2 sequences are MNHEY and SMNVEV (reference sequence). The CDR3 loop spans 14 amino acids. V dropped 5 bases and J dropped 2; count of bases not matched to a gene: 4. The CDR3 reads CASSPGQGQETQYF. The CDR3 DNA follows: TGTGCCAGCAGTCCCGGACAGGGACAAGAGACCCAGTACTTC.